Ten or more counts support the clone carrying this T cell receptor (beta chain). Its matching antigen is unknown. The data derive from a study of T-cell reconstitution after alpha-beta-depleted transplantation in children. Study-wide results and limits: Diversity and T-cell counts at one year after transplant derived mostly from new T cells. Expanded graft clones, several hundred of them, were reportedly the source of alpha-beta T cells about two months after transplant.

As it was prepared, the TCRbeta library received unique molecular identifiers. TCRdb re-called the PCR reads through MiXCR, storing one row per CDR3 protein. The sample carries 450,000 to 600,000 distinct CDR3 sequences, over 9.5% recorded once. The sequence came from a child under 10 years old with inherited bone marrow failure, due to receive a stem cell transplant. The source material was PBMCs, sampled before TCRalphabeta/CD19-depleted stem cell transplant.

CDR3 nucleotides: TGTGCCAGCGCGTATGGGGTCTGGGAAAAACTGTTTTTT. Residues: CASAYGVWEKLFF. The rearrangement joins TRBV6-1 to TRBJ1-4; D is unresolved. In germline, CDR1 is MNHNS, CDR2 SASEGT. CDR3 length equals 13 residues. The V end was cut by 8 bases, the J end by 8 bases, with 15 bases between.